This T cell receptor beta chain was obtained from a study of blood T cell dynamics during melanoma immunotherapy. Trimming took off 6 bases at V and 8 bases at J, with 16 bases between the two ends. There are 14 residues in the CDR3. Germline CDR1 SGHNT, CDR2 YENEEA. Some clones are missing from TCRdb's copy, which holds only in-frame ones; the method was immunoSEQ multiplex PCR. The table shows fewer than 15,000 clones, with just over 85% occurring only once. Stated time point: week 3, after first cycle of checkpoint inhibitor. One draw preceded checkpoint blockade; another followed its first cycle at week 3. At 12 weeks after first infusion, RECIST 1.1 defined response for most patients. Patients with prior systemic cancer treatment, concomitant immunosuppressants, or other active malignancies were excluded.

This chain connects TRBV11-3 to TRBJ1-4; D gene ambiguous. This receptor was identified in a human donor with melanoma. The sample consisted of blood, taken from a patient treated with checkpoint blockade. The CDR3 is CASSIPGEREKLFF. For the CDR3, the DNA is TGTGCCAGCAGTATCCCGGGCGAGAGGGAAAAACTGTTTTTT.